This T cell receptor beta chain was profiled in a study of T cells after posttransplantation cyclophosphamide (dated by TCRdb to about 2016). Looking at the study overall: The study tracked T cell repertoire reconstitution by TRB sequencing after myeloablative bone marrow transplantation using posttransplantation cyclophosphamide as GVHD prophylaxis. Samples from about 33 PTCy-treated patients, along with samples from some 15 of their related bone marrow donors, underwent antigen receptor sequencing. In 3 patients, TRB sequencing was also performed on up to about 3 more blood samples taken 2 to 5.2 years after transplant, and in 4 patients, pretransplant blood was also TRB-sequenced. TRA and TRB clonality were tightly correlated in ten or so samples, so subsequent TCR analyses focused on TRB only. Public TRB sequences were queried against a database of over 3,600 sequences associated with responses to pathogens, tumor antigens, self-antigens and alloantigens. TRB sequencing was performed on blood from all 35 or so PTCy patients with 1-year posttransplant specimens.

From cysteine to phenylalanine, the CDR3 is 18 amino acids long. Only the CDR3 region is kept as DNA, spanning 54 bases read in frame from base 1. As encoded in the germline V gene (reference sequence), CDR1 is SGHNT while CDR2 is YYREEE. The PTCy-treated patients were drawn from a prospective, multi-institutional clinical trial. Mononuclear cells from peripheral blood and bone marrow were separated by Ficoll-Hypaque density centrifugation and then cryopreserved. Genomic DNA was used for TRB sequencing, which was performed with the immunoSEQ assay at survey resolution or with the hsTCRB kit. In the paper's pipeline: The immunoSEQ software handled initial read processing, and the LymphoSeq R package was used for repertoire analyses. Clonality was computed as 1 minus normalized Shannon entropy, and a Gini coefficient was also calculated for each TRB dataset. Phenotypes of unsorted samples were inferred by mapping TRB sequences from sorted subsets of the recipient or donor onto the same recipient's unsorted samples. This is the immuneACCESS table as TCRdb keeps it, with only in-frame sequences that have V and J called. A part of the clones is gone; compared with another copy, unresolved V genes explain less than half, and the rest is unexplained. The DNA was the basis for D and trimming; V, J and clone size are from that table. The sample table lists around 30,000 clones, roughly 89% of them with a count of one. Under 15% of the sample lies in the top ten.

The paper's findings and limits, for the study overall: Across 35 to 45 patients, TRB clonality was highly associated with recipient CMV seropositivity and CMV reactivation, and diversity in PTCy patients was similar to diversity in CNI/methotrexate controls. Donor-recipient similarity was low at 1-2 months but increased during the first year, and donor CD8+ memory clones often dominated later blood repertoires. The TRB repertoires of T cells infiltrating skin or GI tract showed only limited overlap with the TRB repertoires of T cells in blood.

About this clone itself: Its antigen target is currently unknown. At one end the junction does not follow the germline gene, possibly because of a read error.

This chain is built from TRBV5-4 and TRBJ1-1; no D segment can be confidently identified. The receptor was isolated from a woman between 35 and 50 years old with a blood cancer, CMV-positive, and with a related stem cell donor. Sequencing was performed on PBMCs. Read as DNA, the sequence is TGCGCCAGCAGCCACACCTCCGGGGTCCCCGTTTTAAGGACTGAAGCTTTCTTT. The translation is CASSHTSGVPVLRTEAFF.